Following are 25 T cell receptor beta chains from one sample sequenced in a study of blood T cells in healthy people across ages. A J-beta primer mix and a sample-barcoded 5' primer were used in a second PCR of roughly 6 to 12 cycles. MiXCR was run by TCRdb on the 5' RACE reads, yielding one entry per CDR3 protein. The sample holds about 760,000 distinct CDR3 sequences, 25% seen once. These data were likewise used in another study, on T cells of mothers and their children.

Material for sequencing was blood. All receptors derive from a boy younger than 18 in good health.

As concerns this clonotype: Sequence at one end of the junction differs from germline and may be a read error. The chain combines TRBV7-7 with TRBJ2-3; D is unclear. Germline CDR1 is SSHAT and CDR2 is FNYEAQ (reference sequence). CDR3 length: 14 amino acids. The CDR3 nucleotides read TGTGCTAGCAGCTCCCATGGGGTGGCAGATACGCAGTATTTT. The encoded protein is CASSSHGVADTQYF.

This clonotype came up a few times. The chain has TRBV3-1 and TRBJ2-3; 8 bases line up with TRBD2. The CDR3 is 15 residues long. The V gene end was trimmed by 2 bases and the J gene end by 10 bases; junction bases not matched to a gene: 11. From germline, CDR1 is LGHDT and CDR2 YNNKEL (reference sequence). In DNA form, the CDR3 reads TGTGCCAGCAGCCAATCTCCGGGACTAGTAGTTGCGCAGTATTTT. Protein sequence: CASSQSPGLVVAQYF.

The V call is TRBV28, the J call TRBJ2-6; D is undetermined. There are 16 residues in the CDR3. The V end was cut by 4 bases, the J end by 2 bases, with 12 bases between. Germline V gives CDR1 MDHEN, CDR2 SYDVKM. The DNA for the CDR3 is TGTGCCAGCAGTTACCTCCGGCGAACTGGGGCCAACGTCCTGACTTTC. Its translation: CASSYLRRTGANVLTF.

The chain carries TRBV14 and TRBJ2-3; no definite D call. The CDR3 covers 13 residues. CDR1 and CDR2 from the germline V gene are SGHDN and FVKESK. V dropped 1 base and J dropped 5 bases, with 7 bases sitting between them. The CDR3 sequence: CASSQAPGDTQYF. The CDR3 coding sequence is TGTGCCAGCAGCCAAGCCCCGGGAGATACGCAGTATTTT.

V is TRBV20-1 and J is TRBJ2-3; tentative D call: TRBD2 (5 bases). V was clipped by 1 base and J by 1 base, with 12 bases between them. Germline CDR1 and CDR2: DFQATT and SNEGSKA (reference sequence). The CDR3 totals 15 residues. CDR3 residues: CSARVLALGTDTQYF. The CDR3 nucleotides read TGCAGTGCTAGAGTGTTAGCGCTTGGCACAGATACGCAGTATTTT.

Only a few counts were recorded for this clonotype. The CDR3 sequence: CASSKVGEKMENDNEQFF. DNA for the CDR3: TGTGCCAGCAGCAAAGTTGGGGAAAAAATGGAGAACGACAATGAGCAGTTCTTC. The gene calls are TRBV21-1 and TRBJ2-1. TRBV21-1 is a pseudogene. CDR3 length: 18 amino acids.

This rearrangement joins TRBV12-3 or TRBV12-4 to TRBJ2-4; 8 bases line up with TRBD2. V dropped 2 bases and J dropped 7; count of bases not matched to a gene: 7. This CDR3 is built from 15 residues. The CDR3 coding sequence is TGTGCCAGCAGTTTATCAGACCCGGGGGGGAACATTCAGTACTTC. This codes for CASSLSDPGGNIQYF.

This clonotype has a single count. The chain is built from TRBV12-3 or TRBV12-4 and TRBJ1-1; D unclear. V shed 7 bases and J shed 1 base, with 13 bases lying between them. The CDR3 contains 14 residues. CDR3 residues: CASKETTGNTEAFF. CDR3 coding DNA: TGTGCCAGCAAAGAAACAACTGGGAACACTGAAGCTTTCTTT.

In this sample, this clonotype turned up a few times. The chain uses TRBV19 and TRBJ2-1; perhaps D is TRBD1 or TRBD2 (5 bases each). Between the trimmed V and J ends, which lost 5 bases and 14 bases, there was a span of 16 bases. The CDR3 covers 12 residues. CDR1 and CDR2 from the germline V gene are LNHDA and SQIVND (reference sequence). CDR3 residues: CASSFNEGLKFF. The DNA of the CDR3 is TGTGCCAGTAGTTTTAATGAGGGGCTTAAGTTCTTC.

Remarks on this clonotype: The junction differs from germline at one of its ends, possibly a read error. The chain is built from TRBV10-3 and TRBJ2-5; D is unresolved. There are 13 residues in the CDR3. CDR1 and CDR2 from the germline V gene are ENHRY and SYGVKD. The CDR3 reads CAIRHGFQETHYF. Written as DNA, the CDR3 is TGTGCCATCAGACACGGCTTCCAAGAGACCCACTACTTC.

This chain connects TRBV12-3 or TRBV12-4 to TRBJ2-5; D possibly uses TRBD1 or TRBD2 (5 bases each). V shed 7 bases and J shed 5 bases, with 17 bases lying between them. The CDR3 is made up of 14 amino acids. CDR3 amino acids: CASNFRDGRETQYF. The CDR3 coding sequence is TGTGCCAGCAATTTCCGGGACGGTAGGGAGACCCAGTACTTC.

This clonotype has only a few counts. The chain carries TRBV7-9 and TRBJ2-3; a weak D match, TRBD1 (6 bases). This CDR3 has 16 amino acids. The germline V gene has CDR1 SEHNR and CDR2 FQNEAQ (reference sequence). V lost 6 bases and J lost 0, with 16 bases in between. The CDR3 spells CASRESGETSTDTQYF. In nucleotides, the CDR3 is TGTGCCAGCAGAGAGTCAGGGGAGACTAGCACAGATACGCAGTATTTT.

The CDR3 region has the DNA TGCAGCGTTGTCTACGGGACTGGGCTCAACGAGCAGTACTTC. Residues: CSVVYGTGLNEQYF. The gene calls are TRBV29-1 and TRBJ2-5; TRBD2 might be the D (6 bases). TRBJ2-7 matches the DNA end more closely, so the J call is doubtful. The CDR3 is 14 amino acids. The germline V gene has CDR1 SQVTM and CDR2 ANQGSEA.

The V call is TRBV7-9, the J call TRBJ2-3; 11 nucleotides agree with TRBD2. Germline-derived CDR1 and CDR2 are SEHNR and FQNEAQ (reference sequence). This CDR3 has 16 residues. Unmatched junction bases numbered 4, after V lost 5 bases and J lost 0 bases. CDR3 amino acids: CASSTLAGGSTDTQYF. CDR3 coding DNA: TGTGCCAGCAGCACTCTAGCGGGAGGCAGCACAGATACGCAGTATTTT.

This clonotype has just a few counts. This chain uses TRBV27 with TRBJ2-1; 7 positions agree with TRBD1. V trimming: 4 bases; J trimming: 3 bases; junction bases outside the gene matches: 9. Germline CDR1 MNHEY, CDR2 SMNVEV (reference sequence). The CDR3 covers 16 residues. The CDR3 loop is CASSWAGTVYYNEQFF. The CDR3 coding sequence is TGTGCCAGCAGTTGGGCCGGGACAGTATACTACAATGAGCAGTTCTTC.

This clonotype was detected only a few times. The junction does not match germline at one end; this may be a read error. The rearrangement links TRBV7-7 to TRBJ2-5, with TRBD1 identical over 7 bases. The DNA matches TRBJ2-1 better at its end, which makes the J call doubtful. The CDR3 loop spans 14 amino acids. The germline V gene has CDR1 SSHAT and CDR2 FNYEAQ (reference sequence). The CDR3 reads CASSLGYAGGEQFF. DNA for the CDR3: TGTGCTAGCAGCTTAGGTTACGCAGGGGGAGAGCAGTTCTTC.

The chain employs TRBV20-1 and TRBJ2-1; D might be TRBD1 (6 bases). The J call may be mistaken, given a closer DNA end match to TRBJ2-7. The CDR3 has 14 residues. Germline V lookup: CDR1 DFQATT, CDR2 SNEGSKA (reference sequence). The CDR3 region has the DNA TGCAGTGCTCAAACAGGGACCTTGACCTACGAGCAGTACTTC. This gives the protein CSAQTGTLTYEQYF.

The chain carries TRBV14 and TRBJ2-5; 10 nucleotides line up with TRBD2. Germline assignment: CDR1 SGHDN and CDR2 FVKESK. Losses at the gene ends were 0 bases for V and 0 bases for J; bases not matched to a gene: 10. There are 19 residues in the CDR3. The DNA of the CDR3 is TGTGCCAGCAGCCAAGATTGGGCTAGCGGGAGAGAGTACCAAGAGACCCAGTACTTC. Translated: CASSQDWASGREYQETQYF. The variable domain in full, with the rest retrieved from reference TRBV14 and TRBJ2-5, is EAGVTQFPSHSVIEKGQTVTLRCDPISGHDNLYWYRRVMGKEIKFLLHFVKESKQDESGMPNNRFLAERTGGTYSTLKVQPAELEDSGVYFCASSQDWASGREYQETQYFGPGTRLLVL.

The chain is built from TRBV5-5 and TRBJ2-5; no clear D. Germline loops: CDR1 SGHKS, CDR2 YYEKEE (reference sequence). The CDR3 is made up of 14 amino acids. The germline V and J ends were trimmed by 0 bases and 1 base, with 7 bases remaining between them. The CDR3 sequence: CASSLGPFQETQYF. CDR3 DNA: TGTGCCAGCAGCTTGGGTCCGTTCCAAGAGACCCAGTACTTC.

This clonotype was observed once. V usage is TRBV20-1 and J usage is TRBJ2-5; D ambiguous. Trimming took off 4 bases at V and 4 bases at J, with 7 bases between the two ends. Germline V lookup: CDR1 DFQATT, CDR2 SNEGSKA (reference sequence). The length of the CDR3 is 11 residues. As DNA, the CDR3 is TGCAGTGCTAAGGACCGAGAGACCCAGTACTTC. The encoded protein is CSAKDRETQYF.

This chain's CDR3 is CASSLTYGGGEQYF. CDR3 DNA sequence: TGTGCCAGCAGTTTGACATACGGGGGCGGCGAGCAGTACTTC. The chain uses TRBV12-3 or TRBV12-4 and TRBJ2-5, with D perhaps TRBD1 or TRBD2 (6 bases each). The end of the DNA aligns better with TRBJ2-7, so the J call may be wrong. The CDR3 consists of 14 residues.

In this sample, this clonotype turned up a few times. The chain couples TRBV12-3 or TRBV12-4 to TRBJ2-3; D is ambiguous. The ends were cut back, 5 bases at V and 1 base at J, with 19 bases in the middle. This CDR3 region has 17 residues. Here the CDR3 DNA reads TGTGCCAGCAGTCCGGGTCCAAGTCTCTCTGGCACAGATACGCAGTATTTT. Translated, it gives CASSPGPSLSGTDTQYF.

This clonotype was seen at least ten times. The genes are TRBV29-1 and TRBJ2-1; 13 nucleotides match TRBD2. Germline assignment: CDR1 SQVTM and CDR2 ANQGSEA. The CDR3 is 16 residues long. V lost 2 bases and J lost 4; bases outside the gene matches: 5. In DNA, the CDR3 is TGCAGCGTTGAAACTAGCGGGAGGGTATTATACAATGAGCAGTTCTTC. It codes for CSVETSGRVLYNEQFF.

This clonotype occurred a few times. V gene TRBV29-1 combines with J gene TRBJ2-3, with D possibly TRBD2 on 5 matching bases. V was pared by 4 bases and J by 2 bases, with 13 bases between. Germline lookup yields CDR1 SQVTM and CDR2 ANQGSEA. CDR3 length equals 14 residues. The CDR3 nucleotides read TGCAGCGTTGTCGGCAGCGGAGCCACAGATACGCAGTATTTT. It encodes CSVVGSGATDTQYF.

In this sample, this clonotype turned up a few times. The chain joins TRBV19 to TRBJ1-6; D uncertain. V shed 6 bases and J shed 10 bases, with 16 bases lying between them. The germline CDR1 and CDR2 sequences are LNHDA and SQIVND (reference sequence). The CDR3 length is 14 residues. The chain's CDR3 is CASSVTGRGSPLHF. For the CDR3, the DNA is TGTGCCAGTAGCGTTACCGGTCGGGGATCACCCCTCCACTTT.